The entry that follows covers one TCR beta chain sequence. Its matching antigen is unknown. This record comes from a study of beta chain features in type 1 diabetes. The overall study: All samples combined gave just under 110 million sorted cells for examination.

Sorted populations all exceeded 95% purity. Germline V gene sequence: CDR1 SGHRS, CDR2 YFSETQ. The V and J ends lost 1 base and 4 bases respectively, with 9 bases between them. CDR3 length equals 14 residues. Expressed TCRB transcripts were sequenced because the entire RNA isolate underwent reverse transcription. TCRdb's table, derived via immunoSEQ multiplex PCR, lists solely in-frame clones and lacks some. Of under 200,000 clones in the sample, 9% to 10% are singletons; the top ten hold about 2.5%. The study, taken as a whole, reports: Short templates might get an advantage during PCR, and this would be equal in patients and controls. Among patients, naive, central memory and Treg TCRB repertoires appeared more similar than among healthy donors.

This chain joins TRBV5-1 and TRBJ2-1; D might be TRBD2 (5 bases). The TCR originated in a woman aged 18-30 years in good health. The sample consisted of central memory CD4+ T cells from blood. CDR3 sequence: CASSLSEGYNEQFF. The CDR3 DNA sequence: TGCGCCAGCAGCTTGAGCGAGGGTTACAATGAGCAGTTCTTC. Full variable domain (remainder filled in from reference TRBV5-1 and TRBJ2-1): KAGVTQTPRYLIKTRGQQVTLSCSPISGHRSVSWYQQTPGQGLQFLFEYFSETQRNKGNFPGRFSGRQFSNSRSEMNVSTLELGDSALYLCASSLSEGYNEQFFGPGTRLTVL.